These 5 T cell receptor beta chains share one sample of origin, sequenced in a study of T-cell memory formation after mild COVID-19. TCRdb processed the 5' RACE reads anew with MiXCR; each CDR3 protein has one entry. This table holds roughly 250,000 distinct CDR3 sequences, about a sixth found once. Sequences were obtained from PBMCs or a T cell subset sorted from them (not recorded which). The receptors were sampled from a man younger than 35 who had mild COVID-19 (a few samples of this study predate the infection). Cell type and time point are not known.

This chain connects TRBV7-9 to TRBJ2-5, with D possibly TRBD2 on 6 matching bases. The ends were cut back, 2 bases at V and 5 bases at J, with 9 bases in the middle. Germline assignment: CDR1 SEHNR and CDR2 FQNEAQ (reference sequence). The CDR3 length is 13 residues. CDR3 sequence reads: CASSLQAGETQYF. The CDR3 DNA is TGTGCCAGCAGCTTACAGGCGGGGGAGACCCAGTACTTC.

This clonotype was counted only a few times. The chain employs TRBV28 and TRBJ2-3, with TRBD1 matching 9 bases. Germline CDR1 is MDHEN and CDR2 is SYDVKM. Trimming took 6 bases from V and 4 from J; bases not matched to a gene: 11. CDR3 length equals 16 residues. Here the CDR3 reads CASSLRWTGDPDTQYF. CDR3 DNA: TGTGCCAGCAGCCTACGTTGGACAGGGGACCCAGATACGCAGTATTTT.

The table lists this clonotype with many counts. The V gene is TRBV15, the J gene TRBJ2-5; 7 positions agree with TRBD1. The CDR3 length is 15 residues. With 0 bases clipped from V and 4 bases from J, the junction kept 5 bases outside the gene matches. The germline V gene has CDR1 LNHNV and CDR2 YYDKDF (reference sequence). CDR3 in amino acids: CATSRDPGGRETQYF. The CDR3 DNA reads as TGTGCCACCAGCAGAGATCCAGGGGGACGAGAGACCCAGTACTTC.

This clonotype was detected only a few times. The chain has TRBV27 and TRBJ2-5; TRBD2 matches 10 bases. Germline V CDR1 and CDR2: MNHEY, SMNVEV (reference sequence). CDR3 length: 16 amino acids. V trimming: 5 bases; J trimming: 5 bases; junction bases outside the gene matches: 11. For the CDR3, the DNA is TGTGCCAGCAGTCCTTGGGGACTAGCGCGGTTGGAGACCCAGTACTTC. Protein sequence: CASSPWGLARLETQYF.

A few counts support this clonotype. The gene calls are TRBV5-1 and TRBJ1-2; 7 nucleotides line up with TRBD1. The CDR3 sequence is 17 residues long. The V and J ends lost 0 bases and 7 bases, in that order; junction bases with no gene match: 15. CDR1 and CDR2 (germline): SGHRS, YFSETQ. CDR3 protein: CASSLEGAPRAGGGYTF. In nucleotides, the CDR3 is TGCGCCAGCAGCTTGGAGGGGGCCCCCCGGGCAGGGGGTGGCTACACCTTC.